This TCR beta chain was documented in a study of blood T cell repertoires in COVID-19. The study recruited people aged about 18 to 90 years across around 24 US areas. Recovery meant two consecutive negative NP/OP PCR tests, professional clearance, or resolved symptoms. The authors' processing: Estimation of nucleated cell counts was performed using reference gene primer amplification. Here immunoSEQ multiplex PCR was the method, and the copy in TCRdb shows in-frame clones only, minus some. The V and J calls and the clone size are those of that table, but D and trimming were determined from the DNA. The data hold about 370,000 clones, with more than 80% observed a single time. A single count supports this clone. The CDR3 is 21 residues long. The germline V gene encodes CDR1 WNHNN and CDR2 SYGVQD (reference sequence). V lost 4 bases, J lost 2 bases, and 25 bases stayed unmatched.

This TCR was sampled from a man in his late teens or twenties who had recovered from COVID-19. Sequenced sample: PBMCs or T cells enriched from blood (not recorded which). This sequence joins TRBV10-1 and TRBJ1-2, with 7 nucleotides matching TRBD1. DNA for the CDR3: TGCGCCAGCAGTGGACGGGACAGTTCTTTATTCGGCAAAATTGAAAACTATGGCTACACCTTC. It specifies CASSGRDSSLFGKIENYGYTF.